This T cell receptor beta chain was sequenced in a study of shared clonotypes between healthy human individuals. Whole-study findings and limits: The study sampled only blood, and tissue repertoires likely differ.

The V gene lost 6 bases and the J gene lost 0 bases, with 17 bases spanning the gap. Germline CDR1 SGHNT, CDR2 YYREEE (reference sequence). CDR3 size: 16 residues. Details on this clone: No antigen is known for it.

An assay was performed, and its level was deep. The repertoire was sequenced with immunoSEQ multiplex PCR; TCRdb's copy has only in-frame clones and lacks some. The data show more than 1 million clones, roughly 74% seen once. The sequence was collected from a man between 18 and 35 years old in good health. Some clones in this sample may be carry-over from other donors' samples. Input material: memory CD4+ T cells from PBMCs. The sample's subset: CD45RA-negative fraction. This chain links TRBV5-4 with TRBJ2-3; the D gene is possibly TRBD1 (6 bases). CDR3 sequence: CASTPRGTTSTDTQYF. Here the CDR3 DNA reads TGTGCCAGCACCCCGAGGGGGACCACTAGCACAGATACGCAGTATTTT. The variable domain in full, with the rest retrieved from reference TRBV5-4 and TRBJ2-3, is ETGVTQSPTHLIKTRGQQVTLRCSSQSGHNTVSWYQQALGQGPQFIFQYYREEENGRGNFPPRFSGLQFPNYSSELNVNALELDDSALYLCASTPRGTTSTDTQYFGPGTRLTVL.